Listed below are T cell receptor beta chains from one sample, sequenced in a study of post-analysis software for immune sequencing data. TCRdb reprocessed the PCR reads via MiXCR and lists one record per CDR3 protein. The table shows about 460,000 distinct CDR3 sequences, with roughly 45% occurring only once. The source material was blood. The receptor source for this set is a girl aged 10-17 years with multiple sclerosis. The CDR3 runs from the conserved cysteine through the conserved F or W. A D gene is named only where the DNA matches it firmly. Some rows have no size entry. The others give once, few or many, or a class for an expanded clone.

.,TRBJ2-1,TRBD1,TRBV29-1,TGCAGCGTCGAGTTAGGGGACAGAGCCTACAATGAGCAGTTCTTC,CSVELGDRAYNEQFF
.,TRBJ2-3,.,TRBV28,TGTGCCAGCAGTTTTCCAAGATACACAGATACGCAGTATTTT,CASSFPRYTDTQYF
.,TRBJ2-1,TRBD2,TRBV4-3,TGCGCCAGCAGCTTAAGTAGCGGGAGCGCGGGCAATGAGCAGTTCTTC,CASSLSSGSAGNEQFF
.,TRBJ2-1,TRBD2,TRBV7-3,TGTGCCAGCAGCTTTTCGCGGACTAGCGGGACAGATGAGCAGTTCTTC,CASSFSRTSGTDEQFF
.,TRBJ2-7,.,TRBV6-5,TGTGCCAGCAGTTACTCGACACTAGGCGAGCAGTACTTC,CASSYSTLGEQYF
.,TRBJ2-1,TRBD2,TRBV5-1,TGCGCCAGCAGCTTGAGCGGGGAGTACAATGAGCAGTTCTTC,CASSLSGEYNEQFF
few,TRBJ2-5,.,TRBV6-5,TGTGCCAGCAGAGACGGGGAACAAGAGACCCAGTACTTC,CASRDGEQETQYF
.,TRBJ2-3,TRBD2,TRBV5-1,TGCGCCAGCAGCGGAATTCTAGCGGGAGCCCTTACGCAGTATTTT,CASSGILAGALTQYF
few,TRBJ1-4,.,TRBV20-1,TGCAGTGCAATACCGGATGCAACTAATGAAAAACTGTTTTTT,CSAIPDATNEKLFF
.,TRBJ2-5,TRBD2,TRBV6-1,TGTGCCAGCAGGGGGCTAGCGGGAGACGAGACCCAGTACTTC,CASRGLAGDETQYF
.,TRBJ1-2,.,TRBV4-1,TGCGCCAGCAGCCAAGGGGTGACCTATGGCTACACCTTC,CASSQGVTYGYTF
.,TRBJ2-1,.,TRBV27,TGTGCCAGCAGTTTCCTCCAAAAAAGCGGGCTCTTCACGAATGAGCAGTTCTTC,CASSFLQKSGLFTNEQFF
many,TRBJ2-5,.,TRBV5-6,TGTGCCAGCAGCTTGGCCGGGGGTAGCGGCCAGTACTTC,CASSLAGGSGQYF
few,TRBJ2-7,TRBD1,TRBV10-3,TGTGCCATCAGTGAGGCCTCAGGGGGCGGCACCTACGAGCAGTACTTC,CAISEASGGGTYEQYF
few,TRBJ2-7,.,TRBV20-1,TGCAGTGCTAGAGGAACGGGCTCCTACGAGCAGTACTTC,CSARGTGSYEQYF
few,TRBJ2-7,TRBD1,TRBV5-5,TGTGCCAGCAGCCCGGACAGGCCTCAAGAGCAGTACTTC,CASSPDRPQEQYF
.,TRBJ2-1,.,TRBV12-3/TRBV12-4,TGTGCCACTACAGCTACCACCGGGACTCCCCACAATGAGCAGTTCTTC,CATTATTGTPHNEQFF
.,TRBJ2-7,TRBD1,TRBV5-1,TGCGCCAGCAGCTCGTGGGACAGGGGGCTGGGGGACGAGCAGTACTTC,CASSSWDRGLGDEQYF
.,TRBJ2-7,TRBD1,TRBV7-9,TGTGCCAGCAGCGACCTGGGGACAGGGCGCGAGCAGTACTTC,CASSDLGTGREQYF
few,TRBJ2-5,TRBD2,TRBV29-1,TGCAGCGTTGGGGCGGGGGAAACGTCAGAGACCCAGTACTTC,CSVGAGETSETQYF
few,TRBJ1-6,TRBD1,TRBV12-3/TRBV12-4,TGTGCCAGCAGTTTGGACAGGGGGTATAATTCACCCCTCCACTTT,CASSLDRGYNSPLHF
.,TRBJ2-7,TRBD2,TRBV28,TGTGCCAGCAGTTTAGTCGGGGGGATTTCCTACGAGCAGTACTTC,CASSLVGGISYEQYF
.,TRBJ2-2,.,TRBV10-3,TGTGCCATCAGTGAAGGCCATACGGCGGGGGAGCTGTTTTTT,CAISEGHTAGELFF